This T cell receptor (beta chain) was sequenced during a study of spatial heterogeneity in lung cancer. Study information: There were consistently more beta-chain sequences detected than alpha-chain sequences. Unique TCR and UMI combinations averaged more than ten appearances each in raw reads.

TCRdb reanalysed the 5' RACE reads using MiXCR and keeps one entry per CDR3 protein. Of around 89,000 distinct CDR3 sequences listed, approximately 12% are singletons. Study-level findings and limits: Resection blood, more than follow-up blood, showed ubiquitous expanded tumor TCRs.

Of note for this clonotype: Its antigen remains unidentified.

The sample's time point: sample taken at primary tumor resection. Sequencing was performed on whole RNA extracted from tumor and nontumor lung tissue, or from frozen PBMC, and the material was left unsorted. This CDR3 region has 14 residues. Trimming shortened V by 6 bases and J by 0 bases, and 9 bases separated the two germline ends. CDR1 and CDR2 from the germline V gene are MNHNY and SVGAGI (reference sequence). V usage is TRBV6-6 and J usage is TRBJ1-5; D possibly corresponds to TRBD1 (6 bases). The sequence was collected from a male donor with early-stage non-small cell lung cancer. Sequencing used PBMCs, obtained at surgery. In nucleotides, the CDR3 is TGTGCCAGCAGACCACAGGGTAGCAATCAGCCCCAGCATTTT. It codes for CASRPQGSNQPQHF.